The 27 T cell receptor beta chains in this list originate from one sample, sequenced in a study of tumor-infiltrating lymphocytes in localized non-small cell lung cancer. Here immunoSEQ multiplex PCR was the method, and the copy in TCRdb shows in-frame clones only, minus some. The sample has 12,000 or so clones, 79% seen once; the top ten hold approximately 13%. Source material: lung tumor tissue. These receptors all come from a human donor with non-small cell lung cancer.

V and J are TRBV4-1 and TRBJ1-1, with D unclear. The CDR3 totals 13 residues. Germline V gene lookup returns CDR1 MGHRA and CDR2 YSYEKL. Trimming left V 0 bases short and J 3 bases short, with 5 bases between. CDR3 loop: CASSQDVDTEAFF. Here the CDR3 DNA reads TGCGCCAGCAGCCAAGATGTGGACACTGAAGCTTTCTTT.

This clone showed up just a few times. The genes are TRBV19 and TRBJ1-3; tentatively, D is TRBD1 (6 bases). The V gene's germline CDR1 is LNHDA and CDR2 SQIVND (reference sequence). Trimming pared 2 bases from V and 2 bases from J, leaving 13 bases between. The CDR3 totals 16 residues. The CDR3 DNA follows: TGTGCCAGTAGTATACTCTCACAGGGCGCTGGAAACACCATATATTTT. Its translation is CASSILSQGAGNTIYF.

This chain connects TRBV5-1 to TRBJ2-7; 7 nucleotides agree with TRBD1. The CDR3 extends over 16 amino acids. J was trimmed by 3 bases and V by 1 base; bases with no gene match: 10. CDR1 is SGHRS and CDR2 is YFSETQ in the germline V gene. CDR3 residues: CASSLNTGALSYEQYF. The DNA for the CDR3 is TGCGCCAGCAGCTTGAACACAGGGGCCCTTAGCTACGAGCAGTACTTC.

This chain links TRBV30 with TRBJ1-1; D not resolved. Looked up from germline, CDR1 is GTSNPN and CDR2 is SVGIG (reference sequence). Trimming took 2 bases from V and 5 from J, leaving 12 bases between them. The CDR3 is 13 amino acids. CDR3 sequence reads: CAWSREMSTEAFF. In DNA, the CDR3 is TGTGCCTGGAGTAGGGAAATGTCGACTGAAGCTTTCTTT.

The chain couples TRBV4-3 to TRBJ1-1, with unresolved D. The germline V gene encodes CDR1 LGHNA and CDR2 YSLEER. This CDR3 region has 14 residues. V was shortened by 1 base and J by 7 bases, with 13 bases between the two germline ends. The CDR3: CASSQVVGKLEAFF. CDR3 DNA sequence: TGCGCCAGCAGCCAAGTGGTCGGCAAACTTGAAGCTTTCTTT.

V is TRBV28 and J is TRBJ1-5, with 7 positions matching TRBD1. V lost 5 bases to trimming and J lost 3 bases; unmatched junction nucleotides: 7. Germline lookup yields CDR1 MDHEN and CDR2 SYDVKM. The CDR3 is made up of 15 amino acids. The CDR3 protein is CASSRGQNYNQPQHF. For the CDR3, the DNA is TGTGCCAGCAGTCGGGGACAGAACTACAATCAGCCCCAGCATTTT.

The J gene is TRBJ1-2, the V gene TRBV19; tentatively, D is TRBD1 (5 bases). Germline values: CDR1 LNHDA, CDR2 SQIVND (reference sequence). The CDR3 totals 16 residues. V was cut by 7 bases and J by 5 bases, with 23 bases left in between. The CDR3 DNA is TGTGCCAGTAAAACAACAACGGGGGTAGGGTTTTATGGCTACACCTTC. Amino acid sequence: CASKTTTGVGFYGYTF.

The chain links TRBV19 to TRBJ1-2; D gene ambiguous. This CDR3 is built from 12 residues. Germline CDR1 reads LNHDA; CDR2 reads SQIVND (reference sequence). V lost 9 bases and J 2 bases, leaving 10 bases between the germline ends. CDR3 nucleotide sequence: TGTGCCAGCCGGTCGGGGAACTATGGCTACACCTTC. Its translation: CASRSGNYGYTF.

This clone was recorded only once. V usage is TRBV6-6 and J usage is TRBJ1-2, with D possibly TRBD1 on 5 matching bases. CDR1 is MNHNY and CDR2 is SVGAGI in the germline V gene (reference sequence). V lost 7 bases and J lost 4, with 19 bases in between. The CDR3 totals 15 residues. In nucleotides, the CDR3 is TGTGCCAGCACCTTCGGGGGAGGGGCGCCCTATGGCTACACCTTC. As protein: CASTFGGGAPYGYTF.

V and J are TRBV2 and TRBJ1-1, with no clear D. V was cut by 7 bases and J by 6 bases, with 12 bases left in between. This CDR3 contains 12 residues. CDR1 and CDR2 from the germline V gene are SNHLY and FYNNEI. CDR3 amino acids: CASMRVSAEAFF. Here the CDR3 DNA reads TGTGCCAGCATGAGGGTTAGCGCTGAAGCTTTCTTT.

The V and J genes are TRBV4-3 and TRBJ1-2, with 7 bases fitting TRBD1. The J segment lost 5 bases and the V segment lost 4 bases, leaving 10 bases of the junction unmatched. There are 15 residues in the CDR3. Looked up from germline, CDR1 is LGHNA and CDR2 is YSLEER. The CDR3 DNA is TGCGCCAGCAGCCCGGGACAGCGCTGGGGGTATGGCTACACCTTC. It is translated as CASSPGQRWGYGYTF.

The chain recombines TRBV2 with TRBJ1-3; no clear D gene. V lost 7 bases and J lost 1, with 17 bases in between. This CDR3 spans 16 amino acids. Germline CDR1 SNHLY, CDR2 FYNNEI. The CDR3 DNA reads TGTGCCAGCATCCTGGAGGGAATTGCGTCTGGAAACACCATATATTTT. This translates into CASILEGIASGNTIYF.

V gene TRBV2 combines with J gene TRBJ1-3; D unresolved. CDR3 length equals 13 residues. V lost 2 bases and J lost 3, with 5 bases in between. Germline lookup yields CDR1 SNHLY and CDR2 FYNNEI. CDR3 residues: CASSEQYGNTIYF. CDR3 sequence (DNA): TGTGCCAGCAGTGAACAGTATGGAAACACCATATATTTT. Full variable domain (missing parts from reference TRBV2 and TRBJ1-3): EPEVTQTPSHQVTQMGQEVILRCVPISNHLYFYWYRQILGQKVEFLVSFYNNEISEKSEIFDDQFSVERPDGSNFTLKIRSTKLEDSAMYFCASSEQYGNTIYFGEGSWLTVV.

CDR3 sequence: CASSPWTGANQPQHF. CDR3 DNA sequence: TGTGCCAGCAGTCCCTGGACAGGGGCCAATCAGCCCCAGCATTTT. This chain uses TRBV27 with TRBJ1-5; the match to TRBD1 covers 9 bases. Germline assignment: CDR1 MNHEY and CDR2 SMNVEV (reference sequence). The CDR3 consists of 15 residues. Trimming at V came to 5 bases and at J to 3 bases, leaving 5 bases not matched to a gene.

With respect to this clone: Other nucleotide sequences in the sample specify the same CDR3. The J gene is TRBJ1-5, the V gene TRBV5-1; no definite D call. Germline CDR1 reads SGHRS; CDR2 reads YFSETQ. The CDR3 contains 14 residues. The V end was cut by 0 bases, the J end by 2 bases, with 6 bases between. CDR3 loop: CASSLAGGNQPQHF. The CDR3 coding sequence is TGCGCCAGCAGCTTGGCAGGAGGCAATCAGCCCCAGCATTTT.

The rearrangement uses TRBV7-2 and TRBJ2-7, with D unclear. V lost 5 bases and J 3 bases, leaving 14 bases between the germline ends. The CDR3 has 14 residues. Germline V gene lookup returns CDR1 SGHTA and CDR2 FQGNSA. CDR3 sequence: CASSPRASLYEQYF. The CDR3 region has the DNA TGTGCCAGCAGCCCCCGGGCATCGCTCTACGAGCAGTACTTC.

The chain links TRBV5-1 to TRBJ2-5, with 14 bases aligning to TRBD2. Losses at the gene ends were 0 bases for V and 1 base for J; bases not matched to a gene: 5. Germline V lookup: CDR1 SGHRS, CDR2 YFSETQ. CDR3 size: 18 residues. The CDR3 protein is CASSLAGTSGGGQETQYF. The CDR3 nucleotides are TGCGCCAGCAGCTTGGCCGGGACTAGCGGGGGAGGCCAAGAGACCCAGTACTTC. Variable domain in full (rest from reference TRBV5-1 and TRBJ2-5): KAGVTQTPRYLIKTRGQQVTLSCSPISGHRSVSWYQQTPGQGLQFLFEYFSETQRNKGNFPGRFSGRQFSNSRSEMNVSTLELGDSALYLCASSLAGTSGGGQETQYFGPGTRLLVL.

V gene TRBV5-1 combines with J gene TRBJ2-7, with 11 bases identical to TRBD2. The CDR3 is made up of 14 amino acids. Looked up from germline, CDR1 is SGHRS and CDR2 is YFSETQ. The V gene end was trimmed by 7 bases and the J gene end by 5 bases; junction bases not matched to a gene: 8. The CDR3 here is CASSVLAGDHEQYF. In DNA, the CDR3 is TGCGCCAGCTCCGTACTAGCGGGAGATCACGAGCAGTACTTC.

The chain recombines TRBV5-5 with TRBJ1-2; D might be TRBD1 (6 bases). Germline V gives CDR1 SGHKS, CDR2 YYEKEE (reference sequence). This CDR3 is 13 amino acids long. V was shortened by 1 base and J by 6 bases, with 10 bases between the two germline ends. Here the CDR3 DNA reads TGTGCCAGCAGCTTGTCACAGGGAGATGGCTACACCTTC. Its translation is CASSLSQGDGYTF.

The chain uses TRBV18 and TRBJ1-5; D uncertain. Trimming pared 6 bases from V and 4 bases from J, leaving 10 bases between. Germline loops: CDR1 KGHSH, CDR2 LQKENI. The CDR3 runs to 13 residues. CDR3 sequence: CASSWAENQPQHF. DNA for the CDR3: TGTGCCAGCTCTTGGGCAGAAAATCAGCCCCAGCATTTT.

This chain connects TRBV4-3 to TRBJ2-7, with a weak D call TRBD2 (5 bases). Germline loops: CDR1 LGHNA, CDR2 YSLEER. Trimming removed 1 base from V and 0 bases from J, with 7 bases in between. This CDR3 contains 14 residues. CDR3 protein: CASSQVEGSYEQYF. In nucleotides, the CDR3 is TGCGCCAGCAGCCAAGTAGAGGGCTCCTACGAGCAGTACTTC.

The rearrangement joins TRBV6-5 to TRBJ1-6, with D uncertain. CDR1 is MNHEY and CDR2 is SVGAGI in the germline V gene. This CDR3 is 13 amino acids long. V shed 0 bases and J shed 10 bases, with 7 bases lying between them. The CDR3 DNA follows: TGTGCCAGCAGTTACTCTTTGGCGTCACCCCTCCACTTT. Translated: CASSYSLASPLHF.

J is TRBJ2-7 and V is TRBV5-4; D might be TRBD1 or TRBD2, each matching 5 bases. Germline V lookup: CDR1 SGHNT, CDR2 YYREEE (reference sequence). Trimming cost V 0 bases and J 7 bases, with 17 bases left between them. CDR3 length: 15 amino acids. The CDR3 sequence: CASSLAPRDVEEQYF. For the CDR3, the DNA is TGTGCCAGCAGCTTGGCCCCCCGGGACGTGGAGGAGCAGTACTTC.

This sequence joins TRBV14 and TRBJ1-2, with D possibly being TRBD1 (6 bases). CDR1 is SGHDN, CDR2 FVKESK, per germline. Trimming shortened V by 4 bases and J by 5 bases, and 11 bases separated the two germline ends. This CDR3 comprises 13 residues. The CDR3 coding sequence is TGTGCCAGCAGCCCGGACAGAAAGTATGGCTACACCTTC. Translating it yields CASSPDRKYGYTF.

The chain employs TRBV6-5 and TRBJ2-7; TRBD1 matches 9 bases. CDR1 MNHEY and CDR2 SVGAGI come from the germline V gene. The CDR3 is 15 residues long. With 2 bases clipped from V and 3 bases from J, the junction kept 5 bases outside the gene matches. The CDR3, as DNA: TGTGCCAGCAGTTACGACTGGACAGGGGACTACGAGCAGTACTTC. Its protein product is CASSYDWTGDYEQYF.

The chain has TRBV4-3 and TRBJ1-1; D perhaps matches TRBD1 (6 bases). This CDR3 region has 16 residues. V was cut by 2 bases and J by 1 base, with 14 bases left in between. CDR1 LGHNA and CDR2 YSLEER come from the germline V gene. The CDR3 protein is CASSQRLTTGNTEAFF. CDR3 DNA sequence: TGCGCCAGCAGCCAACGCCTTACGACAGGGAACACTGAAGCTTTCTTT.

The CDR3 DNA reads TGCGCCAGCAGCTTTGGTTCGGGACAGCAAAACACTGAAGCTTTCTTT. Protein: CASSFGSGQQNTEAFF. The chain uses TRBV5-1 and TRBJ1-1, with 7 positions matching TRBD1. The CDR3 is made up of 16 amino acids. V gave up 2 bases and J gave up 2 bases; unmatched junction bases: 9. Per the germline V gene, CDR1 is SGHRS and CDR2 is YFSETQ.